The 20 T cell receptor beta chains in this list originate from one sample, sequenced in a study of early T cells in non-severe SARS-CoV-2 infection. One entry per CDR3 protein, called by TCRdb with MiXCR from the 5' RACE reads. Of about 48,000 distinct CDR3 sequences listed, roughly 9.8% are singletons. The sequenced sample consisted of whole blood. All receptors come from an adult who was a healthcare worker with PCR-confirmed SARS-CoV-2 infection or an uninfected control (not recorded which).

There are a few counts of this clonotype. The chain couples TRBV2 to TRBJ2-4; D uncertain. The CDR3 consists of 14 residues. The V gene's germline CDR1 is SNHLY and CDR2 FYNNEI. With 1 base removed from V and 6 bases from J, the gap between germline ends came to 10 bases. The CDR3 DNA reads as TGTGCCAGCAGTGAAGAGAGCTTGACAAACATTCAGTACTTC. Translated, it gives CASSEESLTNIQYF.

This clonotype was seen a handful of times. A much larger clonotype is one base distant, so this may be a read error. This chain joins TRBV7-9 and TRBJ2-5; D remains unclear. Trimming shortened V by 1 base and J by 3 bases, and 6 bases separated the two germline ends. This CDR3 is 13 amino acids long. Germline V gives CDR1 SEHNR, CDR2 FQNEAQ (reference sequence). The CDR3 DNA is TGTGCCAGCAGCTTAGTTCCCAAAGAGACCCAGTACTTC. It yields the protein CASSLVPKETQYF.

The rearrangement joins TRBV6-5 to TRBJ2-7; TRBD1 agrees at 12 bases. V lost 8 bases, J lost 2 bases, and 13 bases stayed unmatched. Germline V CDR1 and CDR2: MNHEY, SVGAGI. The CDR3 spans 17 residues. This CDR3 reads CASEAGTGGYEAYEQYF. The CDR3 DNA follows: TGTGCCAGCGAGGCCGGGACAGGGGGCTATGAGGCCTACGAGCAGTACTTC.

This clonotype was seen at least ten times. The V gene is TRBV29-1, the J gene TRBJ1-5; D is perhaps TRBD1 (5 bases). The CDR3 is 13 residues long. Germline V CDR1 and CDR2: SQVTM, ANQGSEA. Trimming cost V 5 bases and J 5 bases, with 13 bases left between them. CDR3 sequence reads: CSVREGRYQPQHF. For the CDR3, the DNA is TGCAGCGTTCGGGAGGGGAGGTATCAGCCCCAGCATTTT.

The chain carries TRBV7-3 and TRBJ1-2; TRBD1 matches at 7 bases. Trimming at V came to 5 bases and at J to 10 bases, leaving 7 bases not matched to a gene. The CDR3 contains 12 residues. Germline loops: CDR1 SGHTA, CDR2 FQGTGA. As DNA, the CDR3 is TGTGCCAGCAGCCACAGACAGGGAAACTACACCTTC. Residues: CASSHRQGNYTF.

This clonotype occurred many times. The chain has TRBV5-1 and TRBJ1-2; 9 bases agree with TRBD1. Germline V gene data show CDR1 as SGHRS and CDR2 as YFSETQ. V dropped 3 bases and J dropped 3; count of bases not matched to a gene: 6. The CDR3 is 15 residues long. Written as DNA, the CDR3 is TGCGCCAGCAGCTGGTGGACAGGGGACGACTATGGCTACACCTTC. Residues: CASSWWTGDDYGYTF.

This clonotype was seen many times. The CDR3 nucleotides are TGCAGCGGGCGAGGGACAGGGGTGCGCGAGCAGTACTTC. Its protein is CSGRGTGVREQYF. The chain is built from TRBV29-1 and TRBJ2-7; the match to TRBD1 covers 10 bases. The CDR3 runs 13 residues. The junction had 9 bases not matched to a gene; V was cut back by 7 bases and J by 6 bases. CDR1 is SQVTM, CDR2 ANQGSEA, per germline.

This clonotype was seen at least ten times. The chain uses TRBV28 and TRBJ2-3; D ambiguous. Between the trimmed V and J ends, which lost 2 bases and 2 bases, there was a span of 5 bases. The CDR3 spans 13 residues. Looked up from germline, CDR1 is MDHEN and CDR2 is SYDVKM. CDR3 in DNA: TGTGCCAGCAGTTTACCTTTCACAGATACGCAGTATTTT. Its protein product is CASSLPFTDTQYF.

J is TRBJ2-1 and V is TRBV29-1; D remains unclear. Per germline, CDR1 SQVTM and CDR2 ANQGSEA. Trimming removed 7 bases from V and 7 bases from J, with 14 bases in between. There are 12 residues in the CDR3. In nucleotides, the CDR3 is TGCAGCGCGGGCTGGGTAAGGAATGAGCAGTTCTTC. Amino acids: CSAGWVRNEQFF.

Many counts were recorded for this clonotype. The chain uses TRBV10-3 and TRBJ1-1; a possible D gene is TRBD1 (6 bases). Trimming took 7 bases from V and 5 from J, leaving 14 bases between them. Germline V gene sequence: CDR1 ENHRY, CDR2 SYGVKD. CDR3 size: 13 residues. The CDR3 sequence is CAINRGAGTEAFF. The DNA for the CDR3 is TGTGCCATCAACCGGGGGGCGGGTACTGAAGCTTTCTTT.

This clonotype was counted many times. The chain recombines TRBV18 with TRBJ2-4, with D possibly being TRBD1 (6 bases). Germline V gene lookup returns CDR1 KGHSH and CDR2 LQKENI. This CDR3 comprises 17 residues. Trimming shortened V by 3 bases and J by 1 base, and 16 bases separated the two germline ends. In DNA, the CDR3 is TGTGCCAGCTCACCCATCGGGACCGGACAGGCCAAAAACATTCAGTACTTC. Encoded protein: CASSPIGTGQAKNIQYF.

A few counts support this clonotype. The chain combines TRBV6-1 with TRBJ2-1, with D tentatively TRBD1 (6 bases). Germline CDR1 is MNHNS and CDR2 is SASEGT. V was clipped by 6 bases and J by 5 bases, with 17 bases between them. CDR3 length: 15 residues. CDR3 protein: CASRPGHREDNEQFF. Written as DNA, the CDR3 is TGTGCCAGCAGACCGGGACACCGAGAGGACAATGAGCAGTTCTTC.

This clonotype occurred a few times. The rearrangement links TRBV7-9 to TRBJ1-5, with D tentatively TRBD1 (5 bases). Trimming removed 5 bases from V and 2 bases from J, with 10 bases in between. This CDR3 contains 14 residues. CDR1 SEHNR and CDR2 FQNEAQ come from the germline V gene (reference sequence). Here the CDR3 reads CASSAQGGNQPQHF. CDR3 in DNA: TGTGCCAGCAGCGCTCAGGGCGGCAATCAGCCCCAGCATTTT.

This clonotype was found many times. V usage is TRBV28 and J usage is TRBJ2-5; D gene unclear. The germline V gene encodes CDR1 MDHEN and CDR2 SYDVKM. The CDR3 is 13 residues long. Trimming removed 2 bases from V and 4 bases from J, with 8 bases in between. This CDR3 is CASSLQWGETQYF. In DNA form, the CDR3 reads TGTGCCAGCAGTTTACAGTGGGGAGAGACCCAGTACTTC.

Concerning this clonotype: The junction departs from germline at one end; a sequencing error may be responsible. This chain uses TRBV18 with TRBJ1-3; a weak D match, TRBD1 (6 bases). The germline V gene encodes CDR1 KGHSH and CDR2 LQKENI. The CDR3 contains 17 residues. The CDR3 here is CASSPELGASSENTIYF. CDR3 DNA sequence: TGTGCCAGCTCACCGGAGTTGGGGGCTAGCTCTGAAAACACCATATATTTT.

This clonotype was counted at least ten times. This chain links TRBV15 with TRBJ2-3; D ambiguous. The CDR3 loop spans 14 amino acids. Between the trimmed V and J ends, which lost 1 base and 0 bases, there was a span of 5 bases. Germline V CDR1 and CDR2: LNHNV, YYDKDF (reference sequence). CDR3 bases: TGTGCCACCAGCAGAGCCCGTAGCACAGATACGCAGTATTTT. Protein: CATSRARSTDTQYF.

This clonotype was counted ten times or more. V usage is TRBV7-2 and J usage is TRBJ2-7; D perhaps matches TRBD1 (5 bases). V gave up 3 bases and J gave up 2 bases, with 14 bases separating them. Germline V gene lookup returns CDR1 SGHTA and CDR2 FQGNSA. The CDR3 length is 15 residues. CDR3 coding DNA: TGTGCCAGCAGCTTCATTGACAGTTCCCCCTACGAGCAGTACTTC. Translated: CASSFIDSSPYEQYF.

This clonotype was found a few times. The CDR3 region has the DNA TGTGCTAGTGGTTTGGCCGGTATACAGTTCTTC. This encodes CASGLAGIQFF. This sequence joins TRBV12-5 and TRBJ2-1; D is unclear. Germline V CDR1 and CDR2: LGHNT, FRNRAP. This CDR3 has 11 amino acids. V was cut by 1 base and J by 13 bases, with 8 bases left in between.

This clonotype was counted many times. This sequence joins TRBV7-2 and TRBJ2-5; D call uncertain. Germline V lookup: CDR1 SGHTA, CDR2 FQGNSA. The germline V and J ends were trimmed by 4 bases and 1 base, with 16 bases remaining between them. The CDR3 has 16 amino acids. In nucleotides, the CDR3 is TGTGCCAGCAGCTCCCCGCGAAGGCCGCCCCAAGAGACCCAGTACTTC. Amino acids: CASSSPRRPPQETQYF. Based on the CDR3 plus reference TRBV7-2 and TRBJ2-5, the full variable domain is GAGVSQSPSNKVTEKGKDVELRCDPISGHTALYWYRQSLGQGLEFLIYFQGNSAPDKSGLPSDRFSAERTGGSVSTLTIQRTQQEDSAVYLCASSSPRRPPQETQYFGPGTRLLVL.

This clonotype was seen repeatedly, ten times or more. The rearrangement uses TRBV5-1 and TRBJ2-3; D is uncertain. The CDR3 is 12 residues long. Germline V gives CDR1 SGHRS, CDR2 YFSETQ. Trimming removed 0 bases at V and 3 bases at J, with 2 bases between. CDR3 in DNA: TGCGCCAGCAGCTTGGAGACAGATACGCAGTATTTT. Translated, it gives CASSLETDTQYF.